This T cell receptor beta chain was sequenced in a study of T-cell reconstitution after alpha-beta-depleted transplantation in children. Study-wide results and limits: Among T cells one year after transplant, newly produced cells accounted for most counts and diversity.

V shed 2 bases and J shed 0 bases, with 8 bases lying between them. The CDR3 runs to 14 residues. Per the germline V gene, CDR1 is SGHNT and CDR2 is YYREEE (reference sequence). Unique molecular identifiers tagged the TCRbeta library. TCRdb re-called the PCR reads with MiXCR, one entry per CDR3 protein. The sample has fewer than 700,000 distinct CDR3 sequences; 23% are singletons. This clonotype was found a few times. Its cognate antigen is unknown. The source is a boy under three years old who had a stem cell transplant for acute myeloid leukemia, so the T cells may come from the graft donor. The sample consisted of PBMCs, mostly from graft donor cells, taken 360 days after TCRalphabeta/CD19-depleted stem cell transplant. The V call is TRBV5-4, the J call TRBJ1-1; D not certain. CDR3 sequence (DNA): TGTGCCAGCAGCTTCTCTAGCCTGAACACTGAAGCTTTCTTT. Translating gives CASSFSSLNTEAFF.